This T cell receptor (beta chain) stems from a study of T-cell reconstitution after alpha-beta-depleted transplantation in children. Regarding the study as a whole: From newly produced T cells came most of the T-cell counts and diversity one year after transplant.

This clonotype came up a few times. Its matching antigen is unknown. Unique molecular identifiers tagged the TCRbeta library. TCRdb called the PCR reads again in MiXCR, with one record for every CDR3 protein. The profile covers under 750,000 distinct CDR3 sequences, with under 30% appearing a single time and about 14% taken by the ten largest. There are 15 residues in the CDR3. The V and J ends lost 4 bases and 0 bases, in that order; junction bases with no gene match: 1. CDR1 and CDR2 (germline): SGHAT, FQNNGV. The receptor comes from a boy younger than two who had a stem cell transplant for acute myeloid leukemia, so the T cells may come from the graft donor. Sequenced here: PBMCs, mostly from graft donor cells, sampled 360 days after TCRalphabeta/CD19-depleted stem cell transplant. The chain uses TRBV11-2 and TRBJ2-1; TRBD1 aligns across 9 bases. In nucleotides, the CDR3 is TGTGCCAGCAGCTGGGACAGGGACTCCTACAATGAGCAGTTCTTC. The encoded protein is CASSWDRDSYNEQFF. The full variable domain, with the rest looked up from reference TRBV11-2 and TRBJ2-1, is EAGVAQSPRYKIIEKRQSVAFWCNPISGHATLYWYQQILGQGPKLLIQFQNNGVVDDSQLPKDRFSAERLKGVDSTLKIQPAKLEDSAVYLCASSWDRDSYNEQFFGPGTRLTVL.